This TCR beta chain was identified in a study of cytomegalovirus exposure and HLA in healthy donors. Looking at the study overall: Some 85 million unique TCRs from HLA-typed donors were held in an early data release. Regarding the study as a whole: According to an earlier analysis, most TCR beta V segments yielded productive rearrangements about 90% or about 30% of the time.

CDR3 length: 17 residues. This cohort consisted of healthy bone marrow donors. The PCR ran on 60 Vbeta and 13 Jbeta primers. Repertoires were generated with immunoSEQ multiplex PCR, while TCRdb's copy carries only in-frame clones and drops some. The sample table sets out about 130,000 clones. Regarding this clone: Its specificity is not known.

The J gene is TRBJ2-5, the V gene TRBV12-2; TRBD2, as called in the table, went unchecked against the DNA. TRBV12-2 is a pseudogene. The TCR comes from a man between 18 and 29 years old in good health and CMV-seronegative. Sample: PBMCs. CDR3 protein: CASRLLHASGSQETQYF. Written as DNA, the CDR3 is TGTGCAAGTCGCCTTTTACACGCTAGCGGGAGTCAGGAGACCCAGTACTTC.